This TCR beta chain was captured by sequencing in a study of T cells in Graves' hyperthyroidism and ophthalmopathy. As for this clonotype: Given a much more abundant clone one base away, this may be a read error.

Authors of the study amplified TCR beta CDR3 regions from RNA transcripts. A first-round RT-PCR of the TCR CDR3 used the HTBI primer set. One entry per CDR3 protein, called by TCRdb with MiXCR from the multiplex PCR reads. The data show hundreds of thousands of distinct CDR3 sequences, with 40% to 55% seen just once and less than 9.5% held by the top ten. The CDR3 loop spans 14 amino acids. The V gene lost 6 bases and the J gene lost 10 bases, with 16 bases spanning the gap. Germline values: CDR1 ENHRY, CDR2 SYGVKD. The chain recombines TRBV10-3 with TRBJ1-6, with D possibly matching TRBD1 (6 bases). Sample: peripheral blood or thyroid tissue (not recorded which). The TCR comes from an adult man with Graves' disease, either hyperthyroidism or ophthalmopathy (not recorded which). The CDR3 sequence: CAISVVQGESPLHF. The CDR3 coding sequence is TGTGCCATCAGCGTTGTACAGGGTGAATCACCCCTCCACTTT.